These 12 T cell receptor beta chains originate from one sample sequenced in a study of T cell responses to AZD1222 COVID-19 vaccine. Produced via immunoSEQ multiplex PCR; TCRdb's table is partial and in-frame only. Altogether more than 95,000 clones are present, about nine tenths being singletons, with the ten largest covering about 50%. The sequencing used peripheral blood, collected on day 0 of AZD1222 vaccination. The receptors were gathered from an adult in good health.

The V and J genes are TRBV5-1 and TRBJ2-4; 8 positions agree with TRBD2. The CDR3 consists of 15 residues. Germline V CDR1 and CDR2: SGHRS, YFSETQ. V trimming: 0 bases; J trimming: 9 bases; junction bases outside the gene matches: 8. DNA for the CDR3: TGCGCCAGCAGCTTGGAGAGCGGGAGAGGGGGCATTCAGTACTTC. Protein product: CASSLESGRGGIQYF.

The chain has TRBV19 and TRBJ1-2; TRBD1 agrees at 7 bases. The CDR3 is made up of 16 amino acids. Germline trimming cut 2 bases from V and 2 bases from J; bases unmatched to any gene: 8. CDR1 LNHDA and CDR2 SQIVND come from the germline V gene (reference sequence). CDR3 in DNA: TGTGCCAGTAGTATACGCCTGACAGGGACCAACTATGGCTACACCTTC. It translates to CASSIRLTGTNYGYTF.

V usage is TRBV6-2 or TRBV6-3 and J usage is TRBJ2-2; TRBD1 is a possible D gene (6 bases). There are 13 residues in the CDR3. V was cut by 2 bases and J by 6 bases, with 7 bases left in between. The germline V gene encodes CDR1 MNHEY and CDR2 SVGEGT. CDR3 nucleotide sequence: TGTGCCAGCAGTTACGGGGGCCCCGGGGAGCTGTTTTTT. Its translation is CASSYGGPGELFF.

This chain uses TRBV9 with TRBJ1-3; TRBD1 aligns across 8 bases. V gave up 3 bases and J gave up 2 bases; unmatched junction bases: 4. Germline CDR1 SGDLS, CDR2 YYNGEE. The CDR3 totals 15 residues. The CDR3 protein is CASSGGQVTGNTIYF. For the CDR3, the DNA is TGTGCCAGCAGCGGGGGACAGGTTACTGGAAACACCATATATTTT.

This chain uses TRBV9 with TRBJ2-7; no clear D gene. CDR1 and CDR2 (germline): SGDLS, YYNGEE. The length of the CDR3 is 12 residues. Trimming pared 5 bases from V and 5 bases from J, leaving 11 bases between. CDR3 protein: CASRAISDEQYF. Here the CDR3 DNA reads TGTGCCAGCAGGGCCATTAGTGACGAGCAGTACTTC.

This clone was seen a handful of times. The chain combines TRBV28 with TRBJ2-1; 8 bases align to TRBD2. Germline CDR1 and CDR2: MDHEN and SYDVKM. With 3 bases clipped from V and 5 bases from J, the junction kept 9 bases outside the gene matches. The CDR3 is 16 residues long. Here the CDR3 DNA reads TGTGCCAGCAGTTTTGCCCCGGGGGGGTCAAACAATGAGCAGTTCTTC. Its protein product is CASSFAPGGSNNEQFF.

The gene calls are TRBV28 and TRBJ1-1, with D tentatively TRBD1 (5 bases). The CDR3 sequence is 17 residues long. V shed 6 bases and J shed 0 bases, with 20 bases lying between them. CDR1 MDHEN and CDR2 SYDVKM come from the germline V gene. The CDR3 reads CASRPTGSFLLNTEAFF. The DNA of the CDR3 is TGTGCCAGCAGGCCAACAGGATCCTTCTTATTGAACACTGAAGCTTTCTTT.

This rearrangement joins TRBV4-1 to TRBJ2-7; weak D call: TRBD2 (6 bases). Germline CDR1 and CDR2: MGHRA and YSYEKL. The CDR3 covers 16 residues. Deletions cut 4 bases from V and 2 bases from J, with 18 bases between. This CDR3 is CASSPTQGRRAYEQYF. CDR3 sequence (DNA): TGCGCCAGCAGCCCAACCCAGGGCCGGAGGGCCTACGAGCAGTACTTC.

The CDR3 nucleotides read TGTGCCAGCAACCGGGACAGAAGCTACGAGCAGTACTTC. Translating gives CASNRDRSYEQYF. The chain links TRBV14 to TRBJ2-7; 7 nucleotides agree with TRBD1. Per germline, CDR1 SGHDN and CDR2 FVKESK. After removal of 7 bases from V and 3 bases from J, the junction contained 6 bases not matched to a gene. CDR3 size: 13 residues.

The chain links TRBV30 to TRBJ2-5; D is unresolved. Germline CDR1 is GTSNPN and CDR2 is SVGIG (reference sequence). The CDR3 length is 13 residues. Trimming removed 1 base from V and 2 bases from J, with 8 bases in between. CDR3 in amino acids: CAWSGLGQETQYF. CDR3 nucleotides: TGTGCCTGGAGTGGGCTGGGGCAAGAGACCCAGTACTTC.

The gene calls are TRBV2 and TRBJ2-3; D gene uncertain. The CDR3 extends over 12 amino acids. Germline V gives CDR1 SNHLY, CDR2 FYNNEI. Trimming cost V 4 bases and J 2 bases, with 4 bases left between them. Here the CDR3 reads CASSGFTDTQYF. CDR3 nucleotide sequence: TGTGCCAGCAGTGGGTTCACAGATACGCAGTATTTT.

V usage is TRBV18 and J usage is TRBJ1-1; 9 positions agree with TRBD1. Germline CDR1 reads KGHSH; CDR2 reads LQKENI. This CDR3 comprises 15 residues. V shed 4 bases and J 1 base; nucleotides not matched to a gene: 4. The CDR3 is CASSQVGQGNTEAFF. The CDR3 DNA follows: TGTGCCAGCTCACAAGTGGGACAGGGGAACACTGAAGCTTTCTTT.